These 13 T cell receptor beta chains share one sample of origin, sequenced in a study of blood T cell repertoires in COVID-19. Clones were sequenced by immunoSEQ multiplex PCR, and TCRdb holds only the in-frame ones, with some missing. Among about 190,000 clones listed, around 87% were seen once. The sample consisted of peripheral blood. The receptors shown here come from a man aged 35 to 55 with active or convalescent COVID-19.

This rearrangement joins TRBV11-1 to TRBJ2-3; TRBD1 matches 7 bases. CDR3 size: 16 residues. Germline V lookup: CDR1 SGHAT, CDR2 FQDESV (reference sequence). J lost 3 bases, V lost 2 bases, and 8 bases had no gene match. CDR3 nucleotides: TGTGCCAGCAGCTTACACCGACAGGGTTATACAGATACGCAGTATTTT. This gives the protein CASSLHRQGYTDTQYF.

V is TRBV28 and J is TRBJ1-4; 7 positions match TRBD1. The CDR3 covers 15 residues. The germline V gene has CDR1 MDHEN and CDR2 SYDVKM. Trimming at V came to 6 bases and at J to 5 bases, leaving 9 bases not matched to a gene. The CDR3 DNA sequence: TGTGCCAGCAGCTTGTGGACAGGCCAAAATGAAAAACTGTTTTTT. Its translation is CASSLWTGQNEKLFF.

The chain couples TRBV4-1 to TRBJ1-2; D is undetermined. Germline assignment: CDR1 MGHRA and CDR2 YSYEKL. CDR3 length: 15 amino acids. V gave up 0 bases and J gave up 6 bases, with 14 bases separating them. CDR3 protein: CASSQDLLLEDGYTF. The CDR3 DNA follows: TGCGCCAGCAGCCAAGATCTGTTGTTGGAGGATGGCTACACCTTC.

V usage is TRBV28 and J usage is TRBJ1-2, with 9 bases that match TRBD1. The germline CDR1 and CDR2 sequences are MDHEN and SYDVKM. This CDR3 is built from 16 residues. The junction had 11 bases not matched to a gene; V was cut back by 7 bases and J by 2 bases. The CDR3 DNA reads TGTGCCAGCAACCCCCCGGGACAGGGACCCAACTATGGCTACACCTTC. Its protein is CASNPPGQGPNYGYTF.

This clone was observed a single time. This chain joins TRBV11-2 and TRBJ2-2, with 7 bases lining up with TRBD1. The CDR3 is made up of 14 amino acids. The V gene's germline CDR1 is SGHAT and CDR2 FQNNGV. Trimming removed 6 bases from V and 3 bases from J; junction bases left unmatched: 4. CDR3 nucleotide sequence: TGTGCCAGCAGGGAAGACAGGGACACCGGGGAGCTGTTTTTT. Encoded protein: CASREDRDTGELFF.

The J gene is TRBJ2-3, the V gene TRBV7-6; D ambiguous. In germline, CDR1 is SGHVS, CDR2 FNYEAQ. The CDR3 consists of 18 residues. The V end was cut by 0 bases, the J end by 3 bases, with 19 bases between. The CDR3 loop reads CASSLALLPGVWTDTQYF. Here the CDR3 DNA reads TGTGCCAGCAGCTTAGCGCTATTGCCCGGTGTTTGGACAGATACGCAGTATTTT. Based on the CDR3 plus reference TRBV7-6 and TRBJ2-3, the full variable domain is GAGVSQSPRYKVTKRGQDVALRCDPISGHVSLYWYRQALGQGPEFLTYFNYEAQQDKSGLPNDRFSAERPEGSISTLTIQRTEQRDSAMYRCASSLALLPGVWTDTQYFGPGTRLTVL.

The chain recombines TRBV4-3 with TRBJ2-7; the match to TRBD1 covers 8 bases. The CDR3 sequence is 15 residues long. Unmatched junction bases numbered 4, after V lost 0 bases and J lost 3 bases. The V gene's germline CDR1 is LGHNA and CDR2 YSLEER. The CDR3 coding sequence is TGCGCCAGCAGCCAAGATGGGGACAGGAGCTACGAGCAGTACTTC. Encoded protein: CASSQDGDRSYEQYF.

J is TRBJ1-5 and V is TRBV18; TRBD1 matches 7 bases. Germline V gene lookup returns CDR1 KGHSH and CDR2 LQKENI. J gave up 4 bases and V 2 bases, and 5 bases lay outside the gene matches. The CDR3 loop spans 15 amino acids. The CDR3 here is CASSPEGQMNQPQHF. CDR3 DNA: TGTGCCAGCTCACCAGAGGGACAGATGAATCAGCCCCAGCATTTT.

CDR3 amino acids: CASSNHRVVLIEAFF. The CDR3 DNA is TGTGCCAGCAGTAATCACAGGGTCGTATTAATTGAAGCTTTCTTT. V gene TRBV6-6 combines with J gene TRBJ1-1; tentative D call: TRBD1 (6 bases). This CDR3 is built from 15 residues. Germline V gene sequence: CDR1 MNHNY, CDR2 SVGAGI (reference sequence). The V and J ends lost 5 bases and 7 bases respectively, with 20 bases between them.

The chain is built from TRBV5-4 and TRBJ2-2, with 7 positions matching TRBD1. The CDR3 is 15 residues long. J lost 2 bases, V lost 3 bases, and 4 bases had no gene match. Germline CDR1 reads SGHNT; CDR2 reads YYREEE (reference sequence). CDR3 amino acids: CASSSGQTNTGELFF. CDR3 sequence (DNA): TGTGCCAGCAGCTCGGGACAGACTAACACCGGGGAGCTGTTTTTT.

This rearrangement joins TRBV5-5 to TRBJ2-7; D is perhaps TRBD2 (5 bases). This CDR3 spans 14 amino acids. From germline, CDR1 is SGHKS and CDR2 YYEKEE (reference sequence). V was shortened by 3 bases and J by 2 bases, with 12 bases between the two germline ends. CDR3 sequence (DNA): TGTGCCAGCAGCTGGACTCACCGGGCCTACGAGCAGTACTTC. As protein: CASSWTHRAYEQYF.

This chain uses TRBV10-3 with TRBJ2-1; TRBD2 matches 13 bases. V shed 10 bases and J 7 bases; nucleotides not matched to a gene: 16. The CDR3 runs to 17 residues. The V gene's germline CDR1 is ENHRY and CDR2 SYGVKD. CDR3 DNA sequence: TGTGCCACTCGACTAGCGGGGGGACCAACACATTCGAATGAGCAGTTCTTC. Protein: CATRLAGGPTHSNEQFF.

The chain uses TRBV9 and TRBJ1-5; 8 nucleotides align to TRBD1. CDR3 length: 15 residues. V lost 0 bases, J lost 5 bases, and 4 bases stayed unmatched. The V gene's germline CDR1 is SGDLS and CDR2 YYNGEE. CDR3 sequence reads: CASSVEGQEDQPQHF. The CDR3 region has the DNA TGTGCCAGCAGCGTAGAGGGACAGGAGGATCAGCCCCAGCATTTT.